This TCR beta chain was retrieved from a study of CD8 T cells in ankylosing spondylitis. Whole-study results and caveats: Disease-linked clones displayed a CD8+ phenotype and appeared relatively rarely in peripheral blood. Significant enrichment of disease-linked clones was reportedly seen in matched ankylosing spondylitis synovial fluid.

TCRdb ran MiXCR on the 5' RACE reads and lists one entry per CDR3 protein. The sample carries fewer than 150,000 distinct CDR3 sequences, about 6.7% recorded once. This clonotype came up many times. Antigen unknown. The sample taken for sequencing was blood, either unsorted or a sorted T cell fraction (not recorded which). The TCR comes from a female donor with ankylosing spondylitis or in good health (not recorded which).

The CDR3 is CASSHTGGANTEAFF. DNA for the CDR3: TGTGCCAGCAGTCATACAGGGGGCGCGAACACTGAAGCTTTCTTT. This chain uses TRBV12-3 or TRBV12-4 with TRBJ1-1; 9 bases agree with TRBD1. The CDR3 sequence is 15 residues long. The V and J ends lost 5 bases and 1 base, in that order; junction bases with no gene match: 5.